The 18 T cell receptor beta chains below come from one sample, sequenced in a study of radiotherapy plus CTLA-4 blockade in lung cancer. TCRdb's table, derived via immunoSEQ multiplex PCR, lists solely in-frame clones and lacks some. The sample shows tens of thousands of clones, 70% to 75% of them seen only once. Material: peripheral blood, obtained from a patient treated with radiotherapy plus ipilimumab. The source of these receptors is a human donor with non-small cell lung cancer whose response to radiotherapy plus ipilimumab could not be evaluated.

The chain is built from TRBV6-5 and TRBJ2-3; 8 positions match TRBD1. The CDR3 totals 15 residues. V gave up 6 bases and J gave up 0 bases; unmatched junction bases: 5. The germline gives CDR1 MNHEY, CDR2 SVGAGI. The CDR3 region has the DNA TGTGCCAGCAGACACGACAGGGGAAGCACAGATACGCAGTATTTT. Amino acid sequence: CASRHDRGSTDTQYF.

This clone appeared once. J is TRBJ1-4 and V is TRBV5-1; D remains ambiguous. The CDR3 runs to 15 residues. V gave up 4 bases and J gave up 1 base, with 11 bases separating them. Looked up from germline, CDR1 is SGHRS and CDR2 is YFSETQ. CDR3 loop: CASSPRSETNEKLFF. For the CDR3, the DNA is TGCGCCAGCAGCCCGCGATCCGAAACTAATGAAAAACTGTTTTTT.

This clone was seen a handful of times. This chain connects TRBV10-1 to TRBJ2-1; 12 nucleotides agree with TRBD2. Germline CDR1 WNHNN, CDR2 SYGVQD (reference sequence). The CDR3 sequence is 17 residues long. Unmatched junction bases numbered 11, after V lost 4 bases and J lost 7 bases. The CDR3 nucleotides read TGCGCCAGCAGTGGCACCGAACTAGCGGGAGGTGGGAATGAGCAGTTCTTC. Its protein product is CASSGTELAGGGNEQFF.

V and J are TRBV6-1 and TRBJ1-4, with D possibly being TRBD1 (5 bases). With 8 bases removed from V and 7 bases from J, the gap between germline ends came to 14 bases. CDR3 length: 13 residues. The V gene's germline CDR1 is MNHNS and CDR2 SASEGT. The chain's CDR3 is CASDRRLGEKLFF. In nucleotides, the CDR3 is TGTGCCAGCGACAGACGTTTGGGTGAAAAACTGTTTTTT.

The V and J genes are TRBV9 and TRBJ2-4; 8 bases map to TRBD1. The trim removed 4 bases at V and 10 bases at J, leaving 7 bases unmatched. This CDR3 has 13 residues. The germline V gene has CDR1 SGDLS and CDR2 YYNGEE. This CDR3 is CASSLQGAGIQYF. CDR3 nucleotides: TGTGCCAGCAGCTTGCAGGGGGCCGGGATTCAGTACTTC.

This clone was found a few times. The chain uses TRBV28 and TRBJ2-1; 11 bases match TRBD2. CDR3 length: 13 amino acids. V lost 8 bases and J lost 9; bases outside the gene matches: 6. Germline V gene sequence: CDR1 MDHEN, CDR2 SYDVKM. CDR3: CASASGRSTEQFF. The CDR3 DNA sequence: TGTGCCAGCGCTAGCGGGAGGAGCACTGAGCAGTTCTTC.

The J gene is TRBJ2-1, the V gene TRBV25-1; 7 positions match TRBD1. The CDR3 has 13 amino acids. Trimming at V came to 5 bases and at J to 12 bases, leaving 10 bases not matched to a gene. CDR1 and CDR2 from the germline V gene are MGHDK and SYGVNS. CDR3 in DNA: TGTGCCAGCAGTCCCCGGGACAGAGAACGGCAGTTCTTC. Amino acid sequence: CASSPRDRERQFF.

V and J are TRBV4-1 and TRBJ2-7; D not resolved. CDR1 MGHRA and CDR2 YSYEKL come from the germline V gene. The CDR3 length is 13 residues. Deletions cut 0 bases from V and 4 bases from J, with 7 bases between. In DNA, the CDR3 is TGCGCCAGCAGCCAAGATCGGCGGTACGAGCAGTACTTC. Protein: CASSQDRRYEQYF.

The DNA for the CDR3 is TGTGCCAGCACCGCCGGCGGGCAGGGGAAAGCTTTCTTT. Its protein is CASTAGGQGKAFF. V is TRBV2 and J is TRBJ1-1, with D maybe TRBD1 (6 bases). Germline CDR1 reads SNHLY; CDR2 reads FYNNEI. This CDR3 comprises 13 residues. V was shortened by 7 bases and J by 9 bases, with 18 bases between the two germline ends.

The V gene is TRBV7-2, the J gene TRBJ2-7; D remains unclear. The CDR3 length is 13 residues. Germline CDR1 and CDR2: SGHTA and FQGNSA. Trimming took 1 base from V and 4 from J, leaving 8 bases between them. The CDR3 bases are TGTGCCAGCAGCTTAGTCCCCCAGTACGAGCAGTACTTC. It codes for CASSLVPQYEQYF.

The count of this clone is one. Germline and junction disagree at one end, which may indicate a read error. The rearrangement uses TRBV29-1 and TRBJ2-7; TRBD1 aligns across 7 bases. CDR1 and CDR2 (germline): SQVTM, ANQGSEA. The CDR3 sequence is 11 residues long. The CDR3 DNA reads as TGCGGCGTTGGACAGGCCTACGAGCAGTACTTC. This encodes CGVGQAYEQYF.

This rearrangement joins TRBV19 to TRBJ2-7; 7 nucleotides align to TRBD2. Germline loops: CDR1 LNHDA, CDR2 SQIVND (reference sequence). J was trimmed by 4 bases and V by 4 bases; bases with no gene match: 13. The CDR3 spans 16 residues. CDR3 loop: CASSTLGGTTSYEQYF. Written as DNA, the CDR3 is TGTGCCAGTAGTACCCTTGGCGGGACTACTTCTTACGAGCAGTACTTC.

The chain links TRBV11-2 to TRBJ1-3; perhaps TRBD1 as D (6 bases). V lost 6 bases and J 1 base, leaving 10 bases between the germline ends. Germline CDR1 is SGHAT and CDR2 is FQNNGV. The CDR3 is 14 amino acids. CDR3: CASSLGGSGNTIYF. CDR3 bases: TGTGCCAGCAGTCTAGGGGGTTCTGGAAACACCATATATTTT.

This clone was detected only a few times. The V call is TRBV7-9, the J call TRBJ1-1; weak D call: TRBD1 (6 bases). This CDR3 has 15 residues. Germline CDR1 is SEHNR and CDR2 is FQNEAQ (reference sequence). V lost 6 bases and J lost 4, with 18 bases in between. The CDR3 sequence: CASRGQGTRGTEAFF. The CDR3 DNA sequence: TGTGCCAGCAGGGGGCAGGGGACGAGGGGCACTGAAGCTTTCTTT.

This clone was detected a few times. The V call is TRBV7-2, the J call TRBJ1-5; unclear D gene. Germline assignment: CDR1 SGHTA and CDR2 FQGNSA. The V end was cut by 2 bases, the J end by 1 base, with 12 bases between. The CDR3 spans 16 residues. CDR3 sequence: CASSLTWRGSNQPQHF. Written as DNA, the CDR3 is TGTGCCAGCAGCTTAACATGGAGAGGGAGCAATCAGCCCCAGCATTTT.

The gene calls are TRBV30 and TRBJ2-7; TRBD2 agrees at 10 bases. From germline, CDR1 is GTSNPN and CDR2 SVGIG (reference sequence). This CDR3 comprises 13 residues. Losses at the gene ends were 2 bases for V and 6 bases for J; bases not matched to a gene: 4. CDR3 DNA sequence: TGTGCCTGGAGTTGGGGACTAGCGACCGAGCAGTACTTC. It translates to CAWSWGLATEQYF.

Here the CDR3 reads CASSNGLGNEQFF. Here the CDR3 DNA reads TGTGCCAGCAGCAACGGACTAGGGAATGAGCAGTTCTTC. The rearrangement links TRBV6-1 to TRBJ2-1, with TRBD2 matching 7 bases. Germline CDR1 is MNHNS and CDR2 is SASEGT. This CDR3 comprises 13 residues. The V and J ends lost 6 bases and 7 bases, in that order; junction bases with no gene match: 6.

This sequence joins TRBV30 and TRBJ2-7; TRBD2 matches at 11 bases. This CDR3 has 15 amino acids. Germline trimming cut 3 bases from V and 5 bases from J; bases unmatched to any gene: 9. CDR1 and CDR2 (germline): GTSNPN, SVGIG (reference sequence). The DNA for the CDR3 is TGTGCCTGGAGCACTACTAGCGGGAGTCGACACGAGCAGTACTTC. Its translation is CAWSTTSGSRHEQYF.